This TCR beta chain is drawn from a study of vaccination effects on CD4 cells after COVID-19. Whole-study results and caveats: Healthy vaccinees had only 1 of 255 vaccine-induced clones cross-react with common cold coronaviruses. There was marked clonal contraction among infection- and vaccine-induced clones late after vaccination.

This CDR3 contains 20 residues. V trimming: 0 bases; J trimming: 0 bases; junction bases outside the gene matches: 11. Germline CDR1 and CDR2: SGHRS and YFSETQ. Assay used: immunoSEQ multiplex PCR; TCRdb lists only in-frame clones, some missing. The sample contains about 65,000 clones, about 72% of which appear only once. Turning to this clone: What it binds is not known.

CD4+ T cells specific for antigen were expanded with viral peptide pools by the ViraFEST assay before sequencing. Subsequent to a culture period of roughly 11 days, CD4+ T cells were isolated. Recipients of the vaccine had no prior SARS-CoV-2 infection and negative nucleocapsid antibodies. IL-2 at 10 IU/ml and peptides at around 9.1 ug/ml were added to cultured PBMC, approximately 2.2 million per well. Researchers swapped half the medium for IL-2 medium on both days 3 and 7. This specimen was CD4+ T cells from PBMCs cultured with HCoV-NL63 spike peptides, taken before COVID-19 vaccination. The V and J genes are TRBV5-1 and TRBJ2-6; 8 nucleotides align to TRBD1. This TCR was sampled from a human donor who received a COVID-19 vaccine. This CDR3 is CASSLGWGQGALSGANVLTF. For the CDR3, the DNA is TGCGCCAGCAGCTTGGGATGGGGGCAGGGGGCACTCTCTGGGGCCAACGTCCTGACTTTC.